The 30 T cell receptor beta chains below were found in one sample sequenced in a study of Graves' ophthalmopathy and Graves' hyperthyroidism. Amplification of TCR beta CDR3 regions used RNA transcripts. RT-PCR in the first round used HTBI primers; a second-round multiplex PCR followed. TCRdb reprocessed the multiplex PCR reads via MiXCR and lists one record per CDR3 protein. Among around 600,000 distinct CDR3 sequences listed, about 40% were seen once. Sequencing was done on a sample of peripheral blood. These receptors were collected from an adult man with Graves' ophthalmopathy.

Of note for this clonotype: The missing conserved phenylalanine or tryptophan at the end of this CDR3 makes a read error likely. The V and J genes are TRBV10-3 and TRBJ1-6; the match to TRBD1 covers 8 bases. The CDR3 has 14 amino acids. In germline, CDR1 is ENHRY, CDR2 SYGVKD. CDR3 amino acids: CASSRTGSNSPLHL. For the CDR3, the DNA is TGTGCCAGCAGTAGGACAGGGAGCAATTCACCCCTCCACCTT.

The rearrangement links TRBV24-1 to TRBJ2-5, with D unresolved. The V gene lost 2 bases and the J gene lost 9 bases, with 21 bases spanning the gap. This CDR3 has 16 residues. Germline V gene data show CDR1 as KGHDR and CDR2 as SFDVKD. Here the CDR3 reads CATSDSSDSSNQPQYF. The CDR3 DNA reads as TGTGCCACCAGTGATTCCTCCGACTCCAGCAATCAGCCCCAGTACTTC.

V and J are TRBV24-1 and TRBJ1-2; weak D call: TRBD1 (5 bases). Germline values: CDR1 KGHDR, CDR2 SFDVKD. This CDR3 is built from 16 residues. V lost 11 bases and J 8 bases, leaving 29 bases between the germline ends. In nucleotides, the CDR3 is TGTGCCAGCGGTGATTTAGGCCCCCGAGGGGCGTGGGGCTACACCTTC. Translating it yields CASGDLGPRGAWGYTF.

This clonotype was seen ten or more times. V gene TRBV7-2 combines with J gene TRBJ1-5; D is ambiguous. This CDR3 region has 16 residues. V shed 1 base and J shed 1 base, with 11 bases lying between them. CDR1 and CDR2 from the germline V gene are SGHTA and FQGNSA. This chain's CDR3 is CASSLDPFRSNQPQHF. DNA for the CDR3: TGTGCCAGCAGCTTAGATCCCTTTAGGAGCAATCAGCCCCAGCATTTT.

On this clonotype: This clone may be a read error of a much larger clone one base away. The chain carries TRBV20-1 and TRBJ1-5; D ambiguous. CDR1 is DFQATT and CDR2 is SNEGSKA in the germline V gene (reference sequence). This CDR3 has 14 amino acids. Trimming stripped 3 bases from V and 12 bases from J, with 21 bases between. CDR3 coding DNA: TGCAGTGCTAGTCGCGGCACACTCTCTTTCCACCAGCATTTT. Its protein is CSASRGTLSFHQHF.

This clonotype has a count of ten or more. The CDR3 region has the DNA TGTGCCAGCAGCCCAGGGGGGGACGACACTGAAGCTTTCTTT. Translating it yields CASSPGGDDTEAFF. The chain joins TRBV11-3 to TRBJ1-1, with 7 bases aligning to TRBD1. CDR3 size: 14 residues. CDR1 is SGHNT, CDR2 YENEEA, per germline. V lost 5 bases to trimming and J lost 3 bases; unmatched junction nucleotides: 6.

This chain connects TRBV12-3 or TRBV12-4 to TRBJ2-5; TRBD1 matches at 11 bases. This CDR3 contains 14 residues. The junction had 11 bases not matched to a gene; V was cut back by 8 bases and J by 9 bases. The CDR3 nucleotides read TGTGCCAGCGCCCGGACAGGGGGCAATCAGCCCCAGTACTTC. Translating it yields CASARTGGNQPQYF.

This clonotype was seen only once. The chain links TRBV10-3 to TRBJ2-2; 8 positions agree with TRBD1. This CDR3 is built from 15 residues. The V segment lost 10 bases and the J segment 6 bases; nucleotides outside the gene matches: 13. Germline CDR1 reads ENHRY; CDR2 reads SYGVKD. The CDR3 protein is CASSRQGIVPGELFF. Here the CDR3 DNA reads TGTGCCAGCAGCCGACAGGGGATCGTCCCCGGGGAGCTGTTTTTT.

The chain carries TRBV19 and TRBJ2-5, with D maybe TRBD1 (6 bases). The V gene lost 4 bases and the J gene lost 1 base, with 13 bases spanning the gap. CDR3 length: 15 residues. Germline CDR1 reads LNHDA; CDR2 reads SQIVND (reference sequence). The DNA of the CDR3 is TGTGCCAGTAGTACGACCCTAGGGGGCCAAGAGACCCAGTACTTC. Residues: CASSTTLGGQETQYF.

The chain joins TRBV6-1 to TRBJ2-7; D is unclear. The CDR3 is 14 amino acids. The ends were cut back, 2 bases at V and 4 bases at J, with 12 bases in the middle. Germline CDR1 MNHNS, CDR2 SASEGT. The CDR3 region is CASSEMWGSYEQYF. The CDR3 DNA reads TGTGCCAGCAGTGAAATGTGGGGAAGTTACGAGCAGTACTTC.

As regards this clonotype: The germline gene is not matched at one end of the junction; a read error may be the cause. The chain links TRBV20-1 to TRBJ1-5; 10 nucleotides line up with TRBD1. This CDR3 region has 15 residues. CDR1 is DFQATT, CDR2 SNEGSKA, per germline (reference sequence). CDR3 DNA: TGCAGTGCGGCAGGGACAGGGGTTTCCGATCAGCCCCGGCATTTT. Its translation: CSAAGTGVSDQPRHF.

On this clonotype itself: This could be a read error, since a much larger clone is one nucleotide away. This chain uses TRBV5-1 with TRBJ2-5; D is perhaps TRBD2 (6 bases). The CDR3 is made up of 12 amino acids. The germline CDR1 and CDR2 sequences are SGHRS and YFSETQ. The CDR3 nucleotides are TGCACCAGCAGCTTGGACTACGAGACCCAGTACTTC. The encoded protein is CTSSLDYETQYF.

About this clonotype itself: A much more abundant neighbour one base away suggests this may be a read error. The genes are TRBV29-1 and TRBJ2-2; 9 bases map to TRBD1. The CDR3 length is 17 residues. With V trimmed by 4 bases and J by 0 bases, 9 bases remained unmatched. Germline V gene sequence: CDR1 SQVTM, CDR2 ANQGSEA. Written as DNA, the CDR3 is TGCAGCGTTGGGCCTAAAACAGGGGGCGCGAACACCGGGGAGCTGTTTTTT. Protein product: CSVGPKTGGANTGELFF.

This clonotype was counted a few times. The V gene is TRBV6-5, the J gene TRBJ2-7; 9 bases align to TRBD2. V was clipped by 5 bases and J by 1 base; unmatched bases: 3. The CDR3 contains 14 residues. CDR1 is MNHEY and CDR2 is SVGAGI in the germline V gene. The CDR3 is CASSRREGSYEQYF. The CDR3, as DNA: TGTGCCAGCAGTCGGCGGGAGGGTTCCTACGAGCAGTACTTC.

On this clonotype itself: No conserved phenylalanine or tryptophan is present at the end of the CDR3, so a read error is the likely explanation. The chain combines TRBV7-6 with TRBJ1-1; D remains unclear. The V gene lost 5 bases and the J gene lost 0 bases, with 7 bases spanning the gap. CDR1 and CDR2 from the germline V gene are SGHVS and FNYEAQ. The CDR3 is 13 residues long. CDR3 residues: CASSLSVNTEAFL. The CDR3 DNA sequence: TGTGCCAGCAGCCTCTCAGTGAACACTGAAGCTTTCCTT.

This clonotype has ten or more counts. The chain couples TRBV12-5 to TRBJ1-4; no definite D call. V shed 5 bases and J shed 2 bases, with 9 bases lying between them. The CDR3 loop spans 14 amino acids. Per germline, CDR1 LGHNT and CDR2 FRNRAP. The CDR3 loop reads CASGEGYTNEKLFF. The CDR3 nucleotides are TGTGCTAGTGGTGAAGGGTATACTAATGAAAAACTGTTTTTT.

This chain connects TRBV7-9 to TRBJ2-7; D may be TRBD2 (6 bases). This CDR3 is 16 amino acids long. Germline V gene lookup returns CDR1 SEHNR and CDR2 FQNEAQ (reference sequence). The V end lost 5 bases, the J end lost 5 bases, and 22 bases lay between the germline ends. CDR3 bases: TGTGCCAGCAGCCAAGGTGTGGGACTCCGAGAGGACGAGCAGTACTTC. As protein: CASSQGVGLREDEQYF.

The chain employs TRBV15 and TRBJ2-1; TRBD2 matches 9 bases. V lost 1 base, J lost 7 bases, and 8 bases stayed unmatched. This CDR3 comprises 16 residues. Germline CDR1 reads LNHNV; CDR2 reads YYDKDF (reference sequence). CDR3 in DNA: TGTGCCACCAGCAGAGTTCCGGCTAGCGGGGTAAATGAGCAGTTCTTC. Translation gives CATSRVPASGVNEQFF.

The chain uses TRBV20-1 and TRBJ2-3; TRBD2 is a possible D gene (6 bases). V lost 3 bases, J lost 0 bases, and 16 bases lay in between. The CDR3 is made up of 16 amino acids. Germline V gene lookup returns CDR1 DFQATT and CDR2 SNEGSKA (reference sequence). The CDR3 DNA sequence: TGCAGTGCTAGCCCAATTAGCGGAACTAGCACAGATACGCAGTATTTT. Translation gives CSASPISGTSTDTQYF.

The gene calls are TRBV25-1 and TRBJ1-1; D remains ambiguous. Germline CDR1 is MGHDK and CDR2 is SYGVNS. Trimming removed 4 bases at V and 7 bases at J, with 13 bases between. This CDR3 comprises 13 residues. CDR3 residues: CASSARWENEAFF. CDR3 nucleotide sequence: TGTGCCAGCAGTGCGCGGTGGGAAAATGAAGCTTTCTTT. Full variable domain (remainder filled in from reference TRBV25-1 and TRBJ1-1): EADIYQTPRYLVIGTGKKITLECSQTMGHDKMYWYQQDPGMELHLIHYSYGVNSTEKGDLSSESTVSRIRTEHFPLTLESARPSHTSQYLCASSARWENEAFFGQGTRLTVV.

In its sample, this clonotype was seen many times. The chain links TRBV20-1 to TRBJ1-5; D remains ambiguous. The CDR3 covers 13 residues. The germline V gene encodes CDR1 DFQATT and CDR2 SNEGSKA (reference sequence). V was pared by 0 bases and J by 5 bases, with 8 bases between. CDR3 in amino acids: CSARDEGDQPQHF. The CDR3 nucleotides read TGCAGTGCTAGAGATGAGGGAGATCAGCCCCAGCATTTT.

The V gene is TRBV7-2, the J gene TRBJ2-2; perhaps TRBD2 as D (6 bases). V was cut by 3 bases and J by 4 bases, with 15 bases left in between. The CDR3 totals 16 residues. Looked up from germline, CDR1 is SGHTA and CDR2 is FQGNSA. CDR3 sequence (DNA): TGTGCCAGCAGCTTCTCGCGGGACGCCCCCACCGGGGAGCTGTTTTTT. Amino acids: CASSFSRDAPTGELFF.

V usage is TRBV7-6 and J usage is TRBJ2-3, with D unresolved. Germline CDR1 reads SGHVS; CDR2 reads FNYEAQ. Trimming shortened V by 2 bases and J by 6 bases, and 9 bases separated the two germline ends. CDR3 length: 13 amino acids. In DNA, the CDR3 is TGTGCCAGCAGCTTATCACGCATGGATACGCAGTATTTT. It codes for CASSLSRMDTQYF.

This clonotype was found many times. The chain has TRBV12-3 or TRBV12-4 and TRBJ1-2; D is undetermined. This CDR3 is built from 14 residues. Trimming took off 3 bases at V and 2 bases at J, with 10 bases between the two ends. CDR3 amino acids: CASSLRRENYGYTF. CDR3 nucleotides: TGTGCCAGCAGTTTGCGGCGGGAGAACTATGGCTACACCTTC.

The sample holds many counts of this clonotype. The chain employs TRBV19 and TRBJ1-5, with TRBD1 as a possible D gene (5 bases). CDR3 length: 13 residues. Per germline, CDR1 LNHDA and CDR2 SQIVND (reference sequence). Trimming took off 5 bases at V and 7 bases at J, with 12 bases between the two ends. CDR3: CASSSGISQPQHF. The DNA of the CDR3 is TGTGCCAGTAGTTCAGGGATCAGCCAGCCCCAGCATTTT.

Many counts were recorded for this clonotype. This chain connects TRBV7-9 to TRBJ1-4; 10 bases line up with TRBD1. The germline gives CDR1 SEHNR, CDR2 FQNEAQ (reference sequence). The ends lost 5 bases at V and 5 bases at J; junction bases unmatched: 5. This CDR3 spans 15 amino acids. CDR3 coding DNA: TGTGCCAGCAGCCACCCGGGACAGGGGAATGAAAAACTGTTTTTT. Protein: CASSHPGQGNEKLFF.

The chain uses TRBV20-1 and TRBJ2-2; 8 bases fit TRBD2. V lost 3 bases and J lost 7; bases outside the gene matches: 1. The CDR3 covers 12 residues. Germline assignment: CDR1 DFQATT and CDR2 SNEGSKA (reference sequence). The CDR3 region has the DNA TGCAGTGCTAGCCGGGAGGGCGGGGAGCTGTTTTTT. This gives the protein CSASREGGELFF.

This chain joins TRBV12-3 or TRBV12-4 and TRBJ1-2; D unclear. V dropped 0 bases and J dropped 4 bases, with 9 bases sitting between them. This CDR3 has 14 amino acids. CDR3 DNA sequence: TGTGCCAGCAGTTTAGCAGCGCCGGGCTATGGCTACACCTTC. It specifies CASSLAAPGYGYTF.

This clonotype has at least ten counts. The chain recombines TRBV2 with TRBJ1-1; D gene uncertain. CDR1 and CDR2 from the germline V gene are SNHLY and FYNNEI. The CDR3 is 14 amino acids. Trimming removed 2 bases from V and 4 bases from J, with 11 bases in between. The CDR3 loop reads CASSEWGIFTEAFF. The CDR3 DNA is TGTGCCAGCAGTGAATGGGGTATCTTCACTGAAGCTTTCTTT.

V gene TRBV10-3 combines with J gene TRBJ1-2; 7 bases are a match to TRBD1. This CDR3 is 15 amino acids long. The V gene end was trimmed by 10 bases and the J gene end by 4 bases; junction bases not matched to a gene: 15. Germline loops: CDR1 ENHRY, CDR2 SYGVKD. The DNA of the CDR3 is TGTGCCACCACCGCCCGACAGGGAGATAGCTATGGCTACACCTTC. Translating it yields CATTARQGDSYGYTF.